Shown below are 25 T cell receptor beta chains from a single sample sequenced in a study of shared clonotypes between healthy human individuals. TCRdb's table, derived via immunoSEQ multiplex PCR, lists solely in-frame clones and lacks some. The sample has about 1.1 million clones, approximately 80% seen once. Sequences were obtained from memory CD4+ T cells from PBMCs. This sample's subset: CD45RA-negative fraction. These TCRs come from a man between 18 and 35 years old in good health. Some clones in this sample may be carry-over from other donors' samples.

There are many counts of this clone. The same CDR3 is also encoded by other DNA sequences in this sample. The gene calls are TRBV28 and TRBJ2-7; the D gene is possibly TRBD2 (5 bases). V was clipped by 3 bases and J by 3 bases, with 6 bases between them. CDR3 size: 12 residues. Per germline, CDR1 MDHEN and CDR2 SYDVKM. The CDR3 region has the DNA TGTGCCAGCAGTTTGAGCGGCTACGAGCAGTACTTC. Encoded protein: CASSLSGYEQYF. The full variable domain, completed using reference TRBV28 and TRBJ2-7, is DVKVTQSSRYLVKRTGEKVFLECVQDMDHENMFWYRQDPGLGLRLIYFSYDVKMKEKGDIPEGYSVSREKKERFSLILESASTNQTSMYLCASSLSGYEQYFGPGTRLTVT.

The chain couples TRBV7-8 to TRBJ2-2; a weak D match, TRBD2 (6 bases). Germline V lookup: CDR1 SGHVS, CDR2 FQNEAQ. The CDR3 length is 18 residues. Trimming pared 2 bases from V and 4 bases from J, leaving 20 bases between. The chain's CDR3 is CASSLRGDGRAGTGELFF. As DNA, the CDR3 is TGTGCCAGCAGCTTAAGAGGGGACGGGAGAGCTGGCACCGGGGAGCTGTTTTTT.

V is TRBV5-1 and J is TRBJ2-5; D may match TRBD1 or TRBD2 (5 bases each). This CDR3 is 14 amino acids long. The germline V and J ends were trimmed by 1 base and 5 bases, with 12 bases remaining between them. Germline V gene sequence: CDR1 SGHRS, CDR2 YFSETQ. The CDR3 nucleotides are TGCGCCAGCAGCTTGATGGGACCCCCTGAGACCCAGTACTTC. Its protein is CASSLMGPPETQYF. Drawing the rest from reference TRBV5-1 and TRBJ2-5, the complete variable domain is KAGVTQTPRYLIKTRGQQVTLSCSPISGHRSVSWYQQTPGQGLQFLFEYFSETQRNKGNFPGRFSGRQFSNSRSEMNVSTLELGDSALYLCASSLMGPPETQYFGPGTRLLVL.

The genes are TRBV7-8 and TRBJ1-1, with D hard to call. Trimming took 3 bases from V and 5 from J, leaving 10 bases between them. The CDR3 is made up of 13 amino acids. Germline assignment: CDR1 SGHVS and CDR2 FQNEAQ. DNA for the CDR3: TGTGCCAGCAGCTTGGTCCGGGATACTGAAGCTTTCTTT. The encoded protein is CASSLVRDTEAFF. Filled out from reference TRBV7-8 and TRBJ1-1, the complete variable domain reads GAGVSQSPRYKVAKRGQDVALRCDPISGHVSLFWYQQALGQGPEFLTYFQNEAQLDKSGLPSDRFFAERPEGSVSTLKIQRTQQEDSAVYLCASSLVRDTEAFFGQGTRLTVV.

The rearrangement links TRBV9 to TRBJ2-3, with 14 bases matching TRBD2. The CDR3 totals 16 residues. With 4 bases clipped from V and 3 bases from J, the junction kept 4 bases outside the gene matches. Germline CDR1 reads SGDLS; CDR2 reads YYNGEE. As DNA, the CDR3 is TGTGCCAGCAGCCCCGGGACTAGCGGGAGTACAGATACGCAGTATTTT. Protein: CASSPGTSGSTDTQYF.

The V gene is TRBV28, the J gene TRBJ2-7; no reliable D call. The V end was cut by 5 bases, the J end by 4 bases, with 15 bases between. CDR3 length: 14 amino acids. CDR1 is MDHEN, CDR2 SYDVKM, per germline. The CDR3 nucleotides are TGTGCCAGCAGTCCACCTCTAGGACCTTACGAGCAGTACTTC. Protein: CASSPPLGPYEQYF.

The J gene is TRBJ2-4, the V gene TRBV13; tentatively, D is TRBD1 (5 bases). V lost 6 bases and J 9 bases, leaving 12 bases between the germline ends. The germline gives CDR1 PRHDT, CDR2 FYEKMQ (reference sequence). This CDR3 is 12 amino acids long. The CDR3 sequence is CASSQSRGIQYF. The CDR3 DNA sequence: TGTGCCAGCAGTCAGTCAAGGGGCATTCAGTACTTC.

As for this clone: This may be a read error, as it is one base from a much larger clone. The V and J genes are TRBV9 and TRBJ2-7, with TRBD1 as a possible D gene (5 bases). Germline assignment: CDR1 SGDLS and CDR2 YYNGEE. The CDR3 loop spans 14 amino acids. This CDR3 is CAGSVSTASYEQYF. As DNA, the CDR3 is TGTGCCGGCAGCGTATCGACAGCCTCCTACGAGCAGTACTTC.

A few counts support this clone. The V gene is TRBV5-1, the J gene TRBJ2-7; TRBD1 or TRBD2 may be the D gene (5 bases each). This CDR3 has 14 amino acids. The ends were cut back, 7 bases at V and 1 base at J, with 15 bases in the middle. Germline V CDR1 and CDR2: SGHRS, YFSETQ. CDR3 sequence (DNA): TGCGCCAGCCGCCCCGGGGCAGAATCCTACGAGCAGTACTTC. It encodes CASRPGAESYEQYF.

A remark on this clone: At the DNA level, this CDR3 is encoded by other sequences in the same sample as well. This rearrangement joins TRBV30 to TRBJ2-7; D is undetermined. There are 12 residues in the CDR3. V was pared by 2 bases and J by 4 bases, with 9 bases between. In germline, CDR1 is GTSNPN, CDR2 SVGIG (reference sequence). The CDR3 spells CAWSPTGYEQYF. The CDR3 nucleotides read TGTGCCTGGAGTCCCACCGGTTACGAGCAGTACTTC.

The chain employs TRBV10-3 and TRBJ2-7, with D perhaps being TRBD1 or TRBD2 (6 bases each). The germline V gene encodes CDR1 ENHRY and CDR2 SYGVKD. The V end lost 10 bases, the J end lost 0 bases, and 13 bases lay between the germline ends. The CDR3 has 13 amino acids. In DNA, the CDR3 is TGTGCCACCGGGGGCCTGAGCTCCTACGAGCAGTACTTC. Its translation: CATGGLSSYEQYF.

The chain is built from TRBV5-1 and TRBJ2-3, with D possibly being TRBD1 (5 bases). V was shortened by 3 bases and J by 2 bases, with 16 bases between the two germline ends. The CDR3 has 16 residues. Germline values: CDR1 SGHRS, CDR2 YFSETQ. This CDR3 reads CASSSIRQMNTDTQYF. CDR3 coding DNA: TGCGCCAGCAGCTCAATTAGACAGATGAACACAGATACGCAGTATTTT.

The DNA for the CDR3 is TGCGCCAGCAGCCATCGGGACAGCAGAATCTCTGGGGCCAACGTCCTGACTTTC. As protein: CASSHRDSRISGANVLTF. J is TRBJ2-6 and V is TRBV5-1; 7 nucleotides match TRBD1. V lost 4 bases and J lost 0; bases outside the gene matches: 10. Germline CDR1 and CDR2: SGHRS and YFSETQ. This CDR3 has 18 amino acids.

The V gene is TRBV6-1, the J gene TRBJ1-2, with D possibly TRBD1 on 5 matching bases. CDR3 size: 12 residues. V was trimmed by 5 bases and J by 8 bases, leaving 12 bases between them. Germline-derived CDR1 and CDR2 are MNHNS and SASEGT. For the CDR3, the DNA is TGTGCCAGCAGTCGGGGAGAGGGGGGCTACACCTTC. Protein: CASSRGEGGYTF.

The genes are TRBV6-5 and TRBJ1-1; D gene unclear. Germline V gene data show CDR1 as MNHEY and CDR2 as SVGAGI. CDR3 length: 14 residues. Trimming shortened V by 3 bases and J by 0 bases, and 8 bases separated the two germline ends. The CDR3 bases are TGTGCCAGCAGTTATCAGGCGGTGAACACTGAAGCTTTCTTT. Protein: CASSYQAVNTEAFF.

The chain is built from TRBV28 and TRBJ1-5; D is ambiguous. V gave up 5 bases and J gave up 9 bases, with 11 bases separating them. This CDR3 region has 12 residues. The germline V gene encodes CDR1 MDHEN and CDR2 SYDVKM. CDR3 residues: CASSQHGSPQHF. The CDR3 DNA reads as TGTGCCAGCAGTCAACACGGATCGCCCCAGCATTTT. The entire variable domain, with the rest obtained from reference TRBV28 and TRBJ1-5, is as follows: DVKVTQSSRYLVKRTGEKVFLECVQDMDHENMFWYRQDPGLGLRLIYFSYDVKMKEKGDIPEGYSVSREKKERFSLILESASTNQTSMYLCASSQHGSPQHFGDGTRLSIL.

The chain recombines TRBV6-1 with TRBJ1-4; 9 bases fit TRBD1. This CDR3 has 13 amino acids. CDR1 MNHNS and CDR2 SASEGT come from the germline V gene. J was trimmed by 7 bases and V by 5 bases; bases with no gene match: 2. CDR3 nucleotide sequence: TGTGCCAGCAGTACGGACAGGGGTGAAAAACTGTTTTTT. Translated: CASSTDRGEKLFF.

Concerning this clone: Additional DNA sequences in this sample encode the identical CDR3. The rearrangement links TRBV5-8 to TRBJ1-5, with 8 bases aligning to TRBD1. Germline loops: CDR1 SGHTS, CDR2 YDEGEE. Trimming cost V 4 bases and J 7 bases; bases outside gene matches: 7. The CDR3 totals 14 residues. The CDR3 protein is CASSPRTGLQPQHF. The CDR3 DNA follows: TGTGCCAGCAGCCCGAGGACAGGGCTCCAGCCCCAGCATTTT.

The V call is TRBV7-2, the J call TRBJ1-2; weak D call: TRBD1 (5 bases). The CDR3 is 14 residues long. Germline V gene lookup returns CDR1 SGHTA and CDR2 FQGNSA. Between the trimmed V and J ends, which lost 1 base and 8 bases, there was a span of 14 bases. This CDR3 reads CASSLGSGWDGYTF. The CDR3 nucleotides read TGTGCCAGCAGCTTAGGTTCAGGGTGGGACGGCTACACCTTC.

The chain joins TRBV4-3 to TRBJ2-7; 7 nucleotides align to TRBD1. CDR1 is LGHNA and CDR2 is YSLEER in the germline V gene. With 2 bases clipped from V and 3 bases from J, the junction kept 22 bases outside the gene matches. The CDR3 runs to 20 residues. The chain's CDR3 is CASSQKAGFGQVGPYYEQYF. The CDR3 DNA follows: TGCGCCAGCAGCCAAAAAGCTGGGTTTGGACAGGTGGGGCCCTACTACGAGCAGTACTTC.

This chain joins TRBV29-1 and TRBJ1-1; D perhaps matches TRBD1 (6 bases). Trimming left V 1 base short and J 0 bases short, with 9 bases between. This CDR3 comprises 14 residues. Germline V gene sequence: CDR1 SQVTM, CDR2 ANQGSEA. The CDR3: CSVEAGHMNTEAFF. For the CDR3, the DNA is TGCAGCGTTGAAGCGGGACACATGAACACTGAAGCTTTCTTT.

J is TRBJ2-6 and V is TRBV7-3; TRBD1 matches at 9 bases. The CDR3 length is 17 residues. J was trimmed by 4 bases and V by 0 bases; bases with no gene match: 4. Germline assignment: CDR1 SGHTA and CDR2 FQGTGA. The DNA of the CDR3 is TGTGCCAGCAGCTTAACCCGGACAGGGGTCGGGGCCAACGTCCTGACTTTC. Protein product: CASSLTRTGVGANVLTF.

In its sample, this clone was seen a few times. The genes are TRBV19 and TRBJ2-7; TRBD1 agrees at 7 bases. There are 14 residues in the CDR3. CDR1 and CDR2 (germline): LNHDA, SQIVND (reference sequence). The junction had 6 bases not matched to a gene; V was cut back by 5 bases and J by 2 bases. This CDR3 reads CASSLSTGPYEQYF. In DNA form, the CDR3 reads TGTGCCAGTAGTCTCTCGACAGGGCCCTACGAGCAGTACTTC.

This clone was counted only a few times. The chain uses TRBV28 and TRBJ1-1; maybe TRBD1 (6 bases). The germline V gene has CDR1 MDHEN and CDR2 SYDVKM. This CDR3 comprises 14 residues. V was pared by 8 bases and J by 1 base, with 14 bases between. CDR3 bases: TGTGCCAGCCTTGAGGGGGGCCCGAACACTGAAGCTTTCTTT. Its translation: CASLEGGPNTEAFF.

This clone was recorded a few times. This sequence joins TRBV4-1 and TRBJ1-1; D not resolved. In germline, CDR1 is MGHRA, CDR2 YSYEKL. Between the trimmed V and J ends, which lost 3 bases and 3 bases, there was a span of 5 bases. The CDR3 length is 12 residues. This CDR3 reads CASSHPYTEAFF. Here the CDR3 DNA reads TGCGCCAGCAGCCACCCCTACACTGAAGCTTTCTTT.